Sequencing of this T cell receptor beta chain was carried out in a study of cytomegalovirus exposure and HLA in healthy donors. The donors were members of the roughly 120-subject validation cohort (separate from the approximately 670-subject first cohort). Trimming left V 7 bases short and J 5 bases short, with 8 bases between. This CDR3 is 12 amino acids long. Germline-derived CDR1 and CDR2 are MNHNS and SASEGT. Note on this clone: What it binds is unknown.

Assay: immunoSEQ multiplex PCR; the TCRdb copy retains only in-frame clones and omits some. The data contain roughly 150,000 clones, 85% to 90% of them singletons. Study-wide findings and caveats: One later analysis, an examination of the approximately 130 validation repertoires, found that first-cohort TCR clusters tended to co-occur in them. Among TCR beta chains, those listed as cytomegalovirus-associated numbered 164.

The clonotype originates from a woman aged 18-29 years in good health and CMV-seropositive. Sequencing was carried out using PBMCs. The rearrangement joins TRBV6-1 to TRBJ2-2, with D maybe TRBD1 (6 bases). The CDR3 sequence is CASNQGTGELFF. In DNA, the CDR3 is TGTGCCAGCAATCAGGGGACCGGGGAGCTGTTTTTT.